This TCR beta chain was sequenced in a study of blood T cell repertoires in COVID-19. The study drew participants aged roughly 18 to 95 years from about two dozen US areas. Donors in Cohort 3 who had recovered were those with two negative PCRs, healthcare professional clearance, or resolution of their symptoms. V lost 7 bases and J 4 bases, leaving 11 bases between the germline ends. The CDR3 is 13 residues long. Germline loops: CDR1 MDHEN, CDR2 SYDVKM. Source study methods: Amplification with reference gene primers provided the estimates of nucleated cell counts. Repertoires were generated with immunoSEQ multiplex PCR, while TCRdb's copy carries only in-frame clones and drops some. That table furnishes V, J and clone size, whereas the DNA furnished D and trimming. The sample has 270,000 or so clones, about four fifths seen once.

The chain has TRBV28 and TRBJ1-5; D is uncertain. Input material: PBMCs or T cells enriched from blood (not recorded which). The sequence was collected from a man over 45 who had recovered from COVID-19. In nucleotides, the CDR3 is TGTGCCAGCATCGGAGGGAAAAATCAGCCCCAGCATTTT. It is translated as CASIGGKNQPQHF.